The rows below give T cell receptor beta chains drawn from one sample of a study of control samples from healthy donors and cancer patients. Clones were read by immunoSEQ multiplex PCR, and TCRdb kept only the in-frame ones, dropping some. The sample contains roughly 130,000 clones, more than 70% of which appear only once. Sequenced input: blood. The receptors originated from a man in his fifties in good health. Each CDR3 is given without its conserved first and last residue.

cdr3_aa: ASSFPDSSYNSPLH; v_call: TRBV28
cdr3_aa: ASSPPGGGFSGEKLF; v_call: TRBV19
cdr3_aa: ASSKAAFVVEKLF; v_call: TRBV21-1
cdr3_aa: ASSSLGQKNTGELF; v_call: TRBV5-8
cdr3_aa: ASTPRDGGSYEQY; v_call: TRBV19
cdr3_aa: ASGDRRNTEAF; v_call: TRBV2
cdr3_aa: ASSLVAGGHNEQF; v_call: TRBV4-1
cdr3_aa: ASSTLGGGFDEQY; v_call: TRBV19
cdr3_aa: ASSEGGALGYT; v_call: TRBV6-1
cdr3_aa: ASTQLAGGHTQY; v_call: TRBV6-5
cdr3_aa: ASSTSTGGGTDTQY; v_call: TRBV18
cdr3_aa: ASTPWISGANVLT; v_call: TRBV2
cdr3_aa: ASSQTGNEQF; v_call: TRBV4-2
cdr3_aa: ASSYAGQREAF; v_call: TRBV6-5
cdr3_aa: ASSQALHQPQH; v_call: TRBV4-1
cdr3_aa: ASSHRGEMDQPQH; v_call: TRBV27
cdr3_aa: ASSPDAYNEQF; v_call: TRBV7-3
cdr3_aa: ASSQTPGSNSGNTIY; v_call: TRBV5-1
cdr3_aa: ASSEGAQVHEQF; v_call: TRBV5-1
cdr3_aa: ASSFREDTQY; v_call: TRBV2
cdr3_aa: ASRRQGASTNEKLF; v_call: TRBV27
cdr3_aa: ATSSYGQAEAF; v_call: TRBV15
cdr3_aa: ASSLDKYQQF; v_call: TRBV7-3
cdr3_aa: ASSLSRTGGAQTQY; v_call: TRBV7-2
cdr3_aa: ASKGDVNYGYT; v_call: TRBV2
cdr3_aa: ASSYDWGPNTEAF; v_call: TRBV11-2
cdr3_aa: ASSQDPSGPEGYT; v_call: TRBV4-1
cdr3_aa: ASGGGTANTGELF; v_call: TRBV28
cdr3_aa: ASSLTATANEKLF; v_call: TRBV5-1
cdr3_aa: ASSLPLAGRTDTQY; v_call: TRBV5-4
cdr3_aa: ASSPVGGLYEQY; v_call: TRBV18
cdr3_aa: ASSYYAGGKEEKLF; v_call: TRBV4-2
cdr3_aa: ASSRTGQGVSGNTIY; v_call: TRBV4-2
cdr3_aa: ASSEDSLGLILSYEQY; v_call: TRBV6-1
cdr3_aa: ASSGLAANTGELF; v_call: TRBV2
cdr3_aa: ASSTTAEQY; v_call: TRBV6-5
cdr3_aa: ASSLFRTDTQY; v_call: TRBV27
cdr3_aa: ASSQGVFGQLSTDTQY; v_call: TRBV4-1
cdr3_aa: ASIWGGGTYEQY; v_call: TRBV2
cdr3_aa: ASSDGQSITEAF; v_call: TRBV10-1
cdr3_aa: ASSLAGGLYNEQF; v_call: TRBV11-2
cdr3_aa: ASSETGAVSNQPQH; v_call: TRBV4-1
cdr3_aa: ASSLGWQGGYGYT; v_call: TRBV28
cdr3_aa: ASSLERGGYNEQF; v_call: TRBV5-4
cdr3_aa: ASSMGLYEKLF; v_call: TRBV25-1
cdr3_aa: ASSLRRGGPNPYNEQF; v_call: TRBV13
cdr3_aa: ASSLHGGVRETQY; v_call: TRBV7-3
cdr3_aa: ASSTGGTSYEQY; v_call: TRBV18
cdr3_aa: ASSPRTDPRGANVLT; v_call: TRBV5-1
cdr3_aa: SVEDRETYGYT; v_call: TRBV29-1
cdr3_aa: ASSLLEGSGYT; v_call: TRBV7-2
cdr3_aa: ASSQGPTSLEQY; v_call: TRBV3-1/TRBV3-2
cdr3_aa: ASSLMRSGQGTRNTIY; v_call: TRBV5-4
cdr3_aa: ASRVTGLDTQY; v_call: TRBV5-4
cdr3_aa: ASTQDNYGYT; v_call: TRBV28
cdr3_aa: ASSLAGYQETQY; v_call: TRBV5-4
cdr3_aa: ASTGQLQETQY; v_call: TRBV6-8
cdr3_aa: ASSPPGTSNEQF; v_call: TRBV19
cdr3_aa: ASRIGLDSYEQY; v_call: TRBV6-5
cdr3_aa: ASGLNRDTLAGGRPDYNEQF; v_call: TRBV12-5